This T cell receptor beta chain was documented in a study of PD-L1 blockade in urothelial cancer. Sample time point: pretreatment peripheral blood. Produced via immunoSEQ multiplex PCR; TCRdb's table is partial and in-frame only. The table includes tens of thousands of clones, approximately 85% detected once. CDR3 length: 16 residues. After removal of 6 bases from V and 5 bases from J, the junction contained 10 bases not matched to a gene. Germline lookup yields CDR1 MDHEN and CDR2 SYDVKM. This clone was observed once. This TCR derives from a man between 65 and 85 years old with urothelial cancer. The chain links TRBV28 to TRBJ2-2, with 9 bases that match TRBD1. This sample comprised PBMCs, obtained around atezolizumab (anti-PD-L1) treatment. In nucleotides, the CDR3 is TGTGCCAGCAGCTTGCAAGGGACAGGGTCGACCGGGGAGCTGTTTTTT. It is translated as CASSLQGTGSTGELFF.